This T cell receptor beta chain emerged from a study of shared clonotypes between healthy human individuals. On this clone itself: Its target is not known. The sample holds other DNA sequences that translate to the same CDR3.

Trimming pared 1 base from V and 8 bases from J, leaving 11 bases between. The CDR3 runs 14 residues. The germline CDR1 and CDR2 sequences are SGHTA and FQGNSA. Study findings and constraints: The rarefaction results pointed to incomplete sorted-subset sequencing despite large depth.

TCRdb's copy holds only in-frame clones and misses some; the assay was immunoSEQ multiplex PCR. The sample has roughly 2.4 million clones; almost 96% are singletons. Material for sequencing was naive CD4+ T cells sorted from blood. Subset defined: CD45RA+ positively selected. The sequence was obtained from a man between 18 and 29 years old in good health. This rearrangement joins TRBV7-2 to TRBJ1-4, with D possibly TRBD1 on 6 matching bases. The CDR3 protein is CASSLGGGGEKLFF. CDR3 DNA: TGTGCCAGCAGCTTAGGAGGGGGAGGGGAAAAACTGTTTTTT.